Listed here is a single TCR beta chain. This sample is part of a study of OX40 agonist ivuxolimab in advanced cancers. TCRdb's copy holds only in-frame clones and misses some; the assay was immunoSEQ multiplex PCR. The data contain about 70,000 clones, roughly nine tenths of them singletons. This sequence originates from an adult with an advanced solid tumor such as melanoma, head and neck, liver or kidney cancer. The material was CD4+ or CD8+ T cells sorted from blood, obtained in a trial of the OX40 agonist ivuxolimab.

The CDR3 sequence is CASSLGTGGGGELFF. The CDR3 DNA is TGCGCCAGCAGCTTGGGGACAGGGGGCGGCGGGGAGCTGTTTTTT. V usage is TRBV5-1 and J usage is TRBJ2-2, with 11 bases fitting TRBD1. Germline lookup yields CDR1 SGHRS and CDR2 YFSETQ. This CDR3 is built from 15 residues. The junction had 2 bases not matched to a gene; V was cut back by 0 bases and J by 7 bases.